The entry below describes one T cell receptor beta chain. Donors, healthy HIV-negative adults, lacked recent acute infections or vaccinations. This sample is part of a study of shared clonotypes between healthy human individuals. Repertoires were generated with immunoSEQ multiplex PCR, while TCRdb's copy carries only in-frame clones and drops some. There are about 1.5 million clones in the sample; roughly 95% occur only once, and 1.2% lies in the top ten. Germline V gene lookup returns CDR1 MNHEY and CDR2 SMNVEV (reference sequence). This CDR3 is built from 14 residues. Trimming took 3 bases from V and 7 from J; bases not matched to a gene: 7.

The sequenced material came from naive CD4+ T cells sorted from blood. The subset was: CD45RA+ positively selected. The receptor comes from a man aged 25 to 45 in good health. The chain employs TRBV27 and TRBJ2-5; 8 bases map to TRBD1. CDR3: CASSFGDRRGTQYF. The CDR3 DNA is TGTGCCAGCAGTTTTGGGGACAGGCGGGGGACCCAGTACTTC.